These 31 T cell receptor beta chains originate from one sample sequenced in a study of blood T cell repertoires in COVID-19. Measured with immunoSEQ multiplex PCR; TCRdb has only the in-frame clones, and not every one. The table lists a few hundred thousand clones, roughly 90% of them singletons. The specimen was PBMCs or T cells enriched from blood (not recorded which). The receptors were sampled from a woman younger than 45 who had recovered from COVID-19.

The chain joins TRBV24-1 to TRBJ2-4; a possible D gene is TRBD1 (6 bases). CDR1 is KGHDR, CDR2 SFDVKD, per germline. Deletions cut 2 bases from V and 3 bases from J, with 7 bases between. This CDR3 has 14 amino acids. CDR3 in amino acids: CATSDWGRKNIQYF. Here the CDR3 DNA reads TGTGCCACCAGTGATTGGGGGCGCAAAAACATTCAGTACTTC.

The chain joins TRBV5-1 to TRBJ2-1; 10 bases are shared with TRBD2. CDR1 and CDR2 (germline): SGHRS, YFSETQ. With 0 bases clipped from V and 8 bases from J, the junction kept 5 bases outside the gene matches. The CDR3 has 15 amino acids. The CDR3 region is CASSLGAGGRDEQFF. The CDR3 coding sequence is TGCGCCAGCAGCTTGGGAGCGGGAGGGAGGGATGAGCAGTTCTTC.

In this sample, this clone turned up a few times. The CDR3 DNA is TGTGCCATCAGTGACAGTGCCTACGAGCAGTACTTC. Protein: CAISDSAYEQYF. V usage is TRBV10-3 and J usage is TRBJ2-7; D not certain. The ends were cut back, 3 bases at V and 2 bases at J, with 5 bases in the middle. The CDR3 contains 12 residues. CDR1 and CDR2 from the germline V gene are ENHRY and SYGVKD.

The chain joins TRBV11-2 to TRBJ1-1; D is unclear. The CDR3 sequence is 14 residues long. Looked up from germline, CDR1 is SGHAT and CDR2 is FQNNGV. Trimming stripped 5 bases from V and 5 bases from J, with 15 bases between. CDR3 nucleotides: TGTGCCAGCAGCCAACGGGGTGTACGGACTGAAGCTTTCTTT. Protein: CASSQRGVRTEAFF.

This chain links TRBV6-5 with TRBJ2-1; 7 bases map to TRBD2. Looked up from germline, CDR1 is MNHEY and CDR2 is SVGAGI. Germline trimming cut 2 bases from V and 5 bases from J; bases unmatched to any gene: 6. The CDR3 is 15 amino acids. The CDR3 DNA is TGTGCCAGCAGTTACGAGGGCGGGAGACACAATGAGCAGTTCTTC. As protein: CASSYEGGRHNEQFF.

V gene TRBV5-6 combines with J gene TRBJ1-4; perhaps TRBD1 as D (6 bases). This CDR3 spans 16 amino acids. Trimming took off 0 bases at V and 0 bases at J, with 9 bases between the two ends. The germline V gene encodes CDR1 SGHDT and CDR2 YYEEEE. The CDR3 protein is CASSLATGSTNEKLFF. The CDR3 nucleotides read TGTGCCAGCAGCTTGGCAACAGGGTCAACTAATGAAAAACTGTTTTTT.

The chain recombines TRBV29-1 with TRBJ1-2, with 7 bases identical to TRBD1. J gave up 1 base and V 8 bases, and 7 bases lay outside the gene matches. The CDR3 spans 13 residues. Germline CDR1 is SQVTM and CDR2 is ANQGSEA. The CDR3 bases are TGCAGCTCTAAACAGGGGAATAACTATGGCTACACCTTC. It encodes CSSKQGNNYGYTF.

The chain has TRBV5-5 and TRBJ1-5, with no clear D. This CDR3 spans 15 amino acids. Germline CDR1 and CDR2: SGHKS and YYEKEE (reference sequence). Trimming cost V 1 base and J 5 bases, with 13 bases left between them. This CDR3 is CASSLWGEAYQPQHF. Written as DNA, the CDR3 is TGTGCCAGCAGCTTGTGGGGAGAGGCTTATCAGCCCCAGCATTTT.

The chain joins TRBV7-2 to TRBJ1-4; TRBD1 matches 8 bases. The CDR3 loop spans 18 amino acids. The junction had 19 bases not matched to a gene; V was cut back by 5 bases and J by 8 bases. Germline CDR1 and CDR2: SGHTA and FQGNSA. CDR3 sequence: CASSIPGGGVRAGEKLFF. The CDR3 coding sequence is TGTGCCAGCAGCATCCCAGGGGGCGGAGTGCGGGCCGGGGAAAAACTGTTTTTT.

The chain combines TRBV27 with TRBJ2-1, with D unclear. Trimming took off 5 bases at V and 4 bases at J, with 12 bases between the two ends. This CDR3 region has 14 residues. Germline assignment: CDR1 MNHEY and CDR2 SMNVEV (reference sequence). Here the CDR3 reads CASSPNTIYNEQFF. CDR3 in DNA: TGTGCCAGCAGTCCCAACACTATTTACAATGAGCAGTTCTTC.

This clone is a singleton in its sample. V gene TRBV5-4 combines with J gene TRBJ2-3; possible D gene TRBD2, 6 bases. From germline, CDR1 is SGHNT and CDR2 YYREEE (reference sequence). This CDR3 spans 15 amino acids. With 1 base removed from V and 0 bases from J, the gap between germline ends came to 9 bases. The CDR3 is CASSLYGGSTDTQYF. The CDR3, as DNA: TGTGCCAGCAGCTTGTACGGGGGAAGCACAGATACGCAGTATTTT. Using reference TRBV5-4 and TRBJ2-3 for the parts outside the CDR3, the full variable domain is ETGVTQSPTHLIKTRGQQVTLRCSSQSGHNTVSWYQQALGQGPQFIFQYYREEENGRGNFPPRFSGLQFPNYSSELNVNALELDDSALYLCASSLYGGSTDTQYFGPGTRLTVL.

The chain is built from TRBV5-4 and TRBJ1-2, with unresolved D. V lost 3 bases and J 2 bases, leaving 8 bases between the germline ends. CDR1 and CDR2 (germline): SGHNT, YYREEE (reference sequence). This CDR3 is 13 amino acids long. CDR3 protein: CASSSTRNYGYTF. CDR3 nucleotides: TGTGCCAGCAGCTCTACCAGGAACTATGGCTACACCTTC.

This rearrangement joins TRBV4-2 to TRBJ1-2; D unclear. The V end was cut by 0 bases, the J end by 3 bases, with 14 bases between. Germline CDR1 is LGHNA and CDR2 is YNFKEQ. The CDR3 is 16 residues long. CDR3: CASSQDQEEYYYGYTF. As DNA, the CDR3 is TGTGCCAGCAGCCAAGATCAGGAGGAATATTACTATGGCTACACCTTC.

This clone was recorded once. The chain joins TRBV2 to TRBJ1-2, with D unclear. The CDR3 is made up of 14 amino acids. The V end lost 1 base, the J end lost 0 bases, and 6 bases lay between the germline ends. Looked up from germline, CDR1 is SNHLY and CDR2 is FYNNEI. The CDR3 loop is CASSEGRANYGYTF. The DNA for the CDR3 is TGTGCCAGCAGTGAAGGTCGGGCTAACTATGGCTACACCTTC.

V gene TRBV27 combines with J gene TRBJ2-7; 9 positions agree with TRBD1. Per germline, CDR1 MNHEY and CDR2 SMNVEV (reference sequence). The CDR3 runs to 15 residues. V shed 7 bases, J shed 7 bases, and the junction held 14 bases outside the gene matches. The CDR3 loop reads CASIPAGTGFREQYF. CDR3 coding DNA: TGTGCCAGCATCCCAGCGGGGACAGGGTTCCGGGAGCAGTACTTC.

V and J are TRBV9 and TRBJ1-1; tentative D call: TRBD1 (5 bases). The V end was cut by 4 bases, the J end by 0 bases, with 13 bases between. CDR1 is SGDLS, CDR2 YYNGEE, per germline. The CDR3 consists of 15 residues. Here the CDR3 reads CASSPPGHVNTEAFF. CDR3 DNA sequence: TGTGCCAGCAGCCCCCCCGGACACGTGAACACTGAAGCTTTCTTT. The full variable domain, in which reference TRBV9 and TRBJ1-1 provide the parts outside the CDR3, is DSGVTQTPKHLITATGQRVTLRCSPRSGDLSVYWYQQSLDQGLQFLIQYYNGEERAKGNILERFSAQQFPDLHSELNLSSLELGDSALYFCASSPPGHVNTEAFFGQGTRLTVV.

This chain connects TRBV7-9 to TRBJ2-7; D not resolved. CDR3 length: 15 residues. Germline values: CDR1 SEHNR, CDR2 FQNEAQ (reference sequence). The V end was cut by 4 bases, the J end by 0 bases, with 13 bases between. CDR3: CASSSSHGTSYEQYF. Here the CDR3 DNA reads TGTGCCAGCAGCTCCTCCCACGGTACCTCCTACGAGCAGTACTTC.

The V and J genes are TRBV11-3 and TRBJ2-1; D might be TRBD2 (5 bases). Between the trimmed V and J ends, which lost 0 bases and 0 bases, there was a span of 9 bases. Germline-derived CDR1 and CDR2 are SGHNT and YENEEA. The CDR3 is 16 amino acids. CDR3 nucleotides: TGTGCCAGCAGCTTAGATTCGGGGAGCTCCTACAATGAGCAGTTCTTC. This encodes CASSLDSGSSYNEQFF.

This rearrangement joins TRBV2 to TRBJ2-3; weak D call: TRBD2 (5 bases). The germline gives CDR1 SNHLY, CDR2 FYNNEI. This CDR3 is built from 13 residues. The germline V and J ends were trimmed by 10 bases and 0 bases, with 11 bases remaining between them. In DNA form, the CDR3 reads TGTGCCATAAGCGGTCGAAGCACAGATACGCAGTATTTT. Translating it yields CAISGRSTDTQYF. Full variable domain (missing parts from reference TRBV2 and TRBJ2-3): EPEVTQTPSHQVTQMGQEVILRCVPISNHLYFYWYRQILGQKVEFLVSFYNNEISEKSEIFDDQFSVERPDGSNFTLKIRSTKLEDSAMYFCAISGRSTDTQYFGPGTRLTVL.

This chain uses TRBV7-9 with TRBJ2-3, with a weak D call TRBD1 (6 bases). This CDR3 contains 14 residues. Per the germline V gene, CDR1 is SEHNR and CDR2 is FQNEAQ (reference sequence). With 2 bases removed from V and 5 bases from J, the gap between germline ends came to 11 bases. The DNA for the CDR3 is TGTGCCAGCAGCTTATCCCCCAGGGGAGATACGCAGTATTTT. Encoded protein: CASSLSPRGDTQYF.

The chain carries TRBV7-9 and TRBJ2-3, with unresolved D. The CDR3 has 15 residues. Trimming removed 5 bases from V and 0 bases from J, with 12 bases in between. Germline V CDR1 and CDR2: SEHNR, FQNEAQ (reference sequence). The CDR3 DNA is TGTGCCAGCAGCGCTCGTATAACTAGCACAGATACGCAGTATTTT. Amino acids: CASSARITSTDTQYF.

V and J are TRBV19 and TRBJ2-7, with 11 positions matching TRBD2. The V and J ends lost 5 bases and 2 bases, in that order; junction bases with no gene match: 2. The CDR3 contains 14 residues. The germline gives CDR1 LNHDA, CDR2 SQIVND (reference sequence). The CDR3 here is CASSPSGRPYEQYF. DNA of the CDR3: TGTGCCAGTAGTCCTAGCGGGAGGCCCTACGAGCAGTACTTC.

The chain uses TRBV7-9 and TRBJ1-1; the D gene is possibly TRBD1 (5 bases). Germline V gene data show CDR1 as SEHNR and CDR2 as FQNEAQ (reference sequence). The length of the CDR3 is 16 residues. V lost 5 bases and J 0 bases, leaving 16 bases between the germline ends. DNA of the CDR3: TGTGCCAGCAGCGTTGCAGGGTTTGGAATGAACACTGAAGCTTTCTTT. The encoded protein is CASSVAGFGMNTEAFF.

The chain has TRBV9 and TRBJ1-1, with TRBD1 identical over 8 bases. V shed 0 bases, J shed 0 bases, and the junction held 1 base outside the gene matches. CDR1 and CDR2 from the germline V gene are SGDLS and YYNGEE. The CDR3 contains 15 residues. CDR3 region: CASSVGDRLNTEAFF. The CDR3 nucleotides are TGTGCCAGCAGCGTAGGGGACAGGTTGAACACTGAAGCTTTCTTT.

The chain recombines TRBV5-1 with TRBJ1-5; D call uncertain. CDR1 is SGHRS, CDR2 YFSETQ, per germline. The CDR3 consists of 15 residues. Trimming took off 4 bases at V and 3 bases at J, with 14 bases between the two ends. In DNA form, the CDR3 reads TGCGCCAGCAGCCCGGAGGGCGGGCTCAATCAGCCCCAGCATTTT. It translates to CASSPEGGLNQPQHF.

The rearrangement uses TRBV18 and TRBJ2-7; weak D call: TRBD2 (6 bases). From germline, CDR1 is KGHSH and CDR2 LQKENI. CDR3 length equals 15 residues. V shed 0 bases and J shed 2 bases, with 11 bases lying between them. The CDR3 DNA reads as TGTGCCAGCTCACCACCGGGACTGCAAACCTACGAGCAGTACTTC. Protein product: CASSPPGLQTYEQYF. The complete variable domain, with remaining parts taken from reference TRBV18 and TRBJ2-7, reads NAGVMQNPRHLVRRRGQEARLRCSPMKGHSHVYWYRQLPEEGLKFMVYLQKENIIDESGMPKERFSAEFPKEGPSILRIQQVVRGDSAAYFCASSPPGLQTYEQYFGPGTRLTVT.

This chain links TRBV28 with TRBJ2-2, with TRBD1 matching over 7 bases. CDR3 size: 18 residues. Trimming took 6 bases from V and 0 from J; bases not matched to a gene: 13. Germline loops: CDR1 MDHEN, CDR2 SYDVKM. For the CDR3, the DNA is TGTGCCAGCAGCCTTATAAGGACCGGGACAGCGAACACCGGGGAGCTGTTTTTT. Its protein is CASSLIRTGTANTGELFF.

V and J are TRBV19 and TRBJ2-5, with TRBD1 matching 7 bases. Per germline, CDR1 LNHDA and CDR2 SQIVND (reference sequence). This CDR3 contains 15 residues. V dropped 9 bases and J dropped 6; count of bases not matched to a gene: 16. CDR3 sequence reads: CASRDREPTQQTQYF. The CDR3 bases are TGTGCCAGCCGGGACAGAGAACCAACCCAGCAGACCCAGTACTTC.

The chain employs TRBV14 and TRBJ1-2; TRBD1 matches at 7 bases. Germline V lookup: CDR1 SGHDN, CDR2 FVKESK. The V segment lost 4 bases and the J segment 6 bases; nucleotides outside the gene matches: 17. The CDR3 consists of 17 residues. CDR3 in amino acids: CASSLGQAVGGIDGYTF. In DNA, the CDR3 is TGTGCCAGCAGCCTCGGACAGGCGGTGGGTGGAATAGATGGCTACACCTTC.

J is TRBJ2-7 and V is TRBV5-5; 9 bases align to TRBD1. With 0 bases clipped from V and 2 bases from J, the junction kept 0 bases outside the gene matches. Germline lookup yields CDR1 SGHKS and CDR2 YYEKEE (reference sequence). This CDR3 has 14 residues. CDR3 sequence: CASSLGQGAYEQYF. CDR3 bases: TGTGCCAGCAGCTTGGGACAGGGGGCCTACGAGCAGTACTTC. The full variable domain, its missing parts supplied by reference TRBV5-5 and TRBJ2-7, is DAGVTQSPTHLIKTRGQQVTLRCSPISGHKSVSWYQQVLGQGPQFIFQYYEKEERGRGNFPDRFSARQFPNYSSELNVNALLLGDSALYLCASSLGQGAYEQYFGPGTRLTVT.

This rearrangement joins TRBV28 to TRBJ1-4; weak D call: TRBD1 (5 bases). The CDR3 is 14 residues long. Germline CDR1 is MDHEN and CDR2 is SYDVKM. Trimming cost V 6 bases and J 3 bases, with 11 bases left between them. The CDR3 nucleotides are TGTGCCAGCAGGCTAACAGGACCTAATGAAAAACTGTTTTTT. It translates to CASRLTGPNEKLFF.